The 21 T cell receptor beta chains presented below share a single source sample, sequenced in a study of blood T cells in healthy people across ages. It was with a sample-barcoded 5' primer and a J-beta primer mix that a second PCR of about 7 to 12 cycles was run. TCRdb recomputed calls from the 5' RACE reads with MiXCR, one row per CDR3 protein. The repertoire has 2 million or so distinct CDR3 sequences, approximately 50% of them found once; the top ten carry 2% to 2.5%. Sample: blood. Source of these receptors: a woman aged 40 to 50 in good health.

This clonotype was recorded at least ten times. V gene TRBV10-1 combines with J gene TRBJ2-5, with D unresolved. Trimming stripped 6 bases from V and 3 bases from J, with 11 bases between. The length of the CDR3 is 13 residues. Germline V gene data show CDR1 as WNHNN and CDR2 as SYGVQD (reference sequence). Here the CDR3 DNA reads TGCGCCAGCAGCCAATCCCCGAAAGAGACCCAGTACTTC. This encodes CASSQSPKETQYF.

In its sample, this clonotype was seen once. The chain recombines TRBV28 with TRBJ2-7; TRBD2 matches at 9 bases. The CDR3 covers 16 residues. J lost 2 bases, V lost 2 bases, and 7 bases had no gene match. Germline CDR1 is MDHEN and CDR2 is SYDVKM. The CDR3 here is CASSLATASGAYEQYF. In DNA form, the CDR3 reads TGTGCCAGCAGTTTAGCCACGGCTAGCGGGGCCTACGAGCAGTACTTC. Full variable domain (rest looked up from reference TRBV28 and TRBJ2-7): DVKVTQSSRYLVKRTGEKVFLECVQDMDHENMFWYRQDPGLGLRLIYFSYDVKMKEKGDIPEGYSVSREKKERFSLILESASTNQTSMYLCASSLATASGAYEQYFGPGTRLTVT.

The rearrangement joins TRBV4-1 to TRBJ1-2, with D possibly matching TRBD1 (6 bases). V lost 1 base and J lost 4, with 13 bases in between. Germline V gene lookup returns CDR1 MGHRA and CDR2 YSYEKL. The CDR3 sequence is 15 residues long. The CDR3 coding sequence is TGCGCCAGCAGCCAAGCGGGTCAGGGGTTCTATGGCTACACCTTC. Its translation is CASSQAGQGFYGYTF.

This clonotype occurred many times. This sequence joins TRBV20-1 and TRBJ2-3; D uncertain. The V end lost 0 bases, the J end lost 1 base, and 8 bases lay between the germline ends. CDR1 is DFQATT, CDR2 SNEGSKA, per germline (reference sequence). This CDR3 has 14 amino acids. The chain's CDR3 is CSARDPRGTDTQYF. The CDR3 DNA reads TGCAGTGCTAGAGATCCCCGGGGCACAGATACGCAGTATTTT.

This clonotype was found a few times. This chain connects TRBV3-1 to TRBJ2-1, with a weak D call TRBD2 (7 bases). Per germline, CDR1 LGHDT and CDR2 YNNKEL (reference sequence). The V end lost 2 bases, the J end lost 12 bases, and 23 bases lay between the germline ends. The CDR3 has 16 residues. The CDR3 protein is CASSQSISPTGRGQFF. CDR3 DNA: TGTGCCAGCAGCCAATCTATCAGTCCTACAGGGAGGGGGCAGTTCTTC.

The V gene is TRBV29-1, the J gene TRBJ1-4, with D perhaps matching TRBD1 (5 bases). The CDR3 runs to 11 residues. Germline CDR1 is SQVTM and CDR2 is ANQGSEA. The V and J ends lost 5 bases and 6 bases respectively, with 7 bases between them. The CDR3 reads CSVRTYEKLFF. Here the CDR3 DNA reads TGCAGCGTTCGGACATATGAAAAACTGTTTTTT.

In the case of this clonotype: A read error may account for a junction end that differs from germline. For the CDR3, the DNA is TGCAGTGCTGGAGATACACAGGGGGCGTATTCACCCCTCCACTTT. It encodes CSAGDTQGAYSPLHF. The V gene is TRBV20-1, the J gene TRBJ1-6; the match to TRBD1 covers 9 bases. Germline CDR1 is DFQATT and CDR2 is SNEGSKA (reference sequence). The CDR3 consists of 15 residues.

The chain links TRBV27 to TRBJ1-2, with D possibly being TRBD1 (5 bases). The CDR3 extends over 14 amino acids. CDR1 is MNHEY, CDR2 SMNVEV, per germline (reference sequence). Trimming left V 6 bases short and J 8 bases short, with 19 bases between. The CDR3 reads CASRGQGNQRGYTF. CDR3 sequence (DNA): TGTGCCAGCAGGGGCCAGGGCAACCAACGGGGCTACACCTTC.

The DNA for the CDR3 is TGTGCCATCAGTGACCTCCATGGCTCCCAAGAGACCCAGTACTTC. Protein sequence: CAISDLHGSQETQYF. The V and J genes are TRBV10-3 and TRBJ2-5; unclear D gene. The V gene lost 3 bases and the J gene lost 1 base, with 12 bases spanning the gap. The germline CDR1 and CDR2 sequences are ENHRY and SYGVKD. The CDR3 covers 15 residues.

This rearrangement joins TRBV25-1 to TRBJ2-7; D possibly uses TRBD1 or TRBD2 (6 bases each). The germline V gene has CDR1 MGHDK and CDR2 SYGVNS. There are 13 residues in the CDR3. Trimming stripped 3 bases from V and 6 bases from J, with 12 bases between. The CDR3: CASSESGASEQYF. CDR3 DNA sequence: TGTGCCAGCAGTGAGTCGGGGGCAAGCGAGCAGTACTTC.

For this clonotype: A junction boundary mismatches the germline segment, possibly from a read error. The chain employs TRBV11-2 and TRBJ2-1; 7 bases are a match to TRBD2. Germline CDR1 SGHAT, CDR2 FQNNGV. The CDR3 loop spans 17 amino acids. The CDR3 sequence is CASSLSRSGEANNGQFF. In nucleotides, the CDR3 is TGTGCCAGCAGCTTATCCCGGAGCGGGGAGGCCAACAATGGGCAGTTCTTC.

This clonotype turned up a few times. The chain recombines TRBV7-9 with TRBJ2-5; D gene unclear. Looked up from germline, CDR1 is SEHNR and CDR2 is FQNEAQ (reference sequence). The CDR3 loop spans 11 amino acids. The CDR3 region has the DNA TGTGCTTGGACCACCCAAGAGACCCAGTACTTC. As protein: CAWTTQETQYF.

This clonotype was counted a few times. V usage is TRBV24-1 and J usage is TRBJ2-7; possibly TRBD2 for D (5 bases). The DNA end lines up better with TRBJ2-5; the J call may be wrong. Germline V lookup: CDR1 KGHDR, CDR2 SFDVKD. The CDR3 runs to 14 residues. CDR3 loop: CATSDFRGRETQYF. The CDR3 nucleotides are TGTGCCACCAGTGATTTTCGGGGTCGGGAGACCCAGTACTTC.

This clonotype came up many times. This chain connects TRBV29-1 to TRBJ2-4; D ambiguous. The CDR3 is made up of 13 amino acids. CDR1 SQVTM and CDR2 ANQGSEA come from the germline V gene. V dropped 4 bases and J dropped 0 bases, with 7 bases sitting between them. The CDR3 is CSVGPLAKNIQYF. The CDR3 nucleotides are TGCAGCGTTGGTCCCCTAGCCAAAAACATTCAGTACTTC.

CDR3 sequence: CASSSQGTPTEAFF. DNA for the CDR3: TGTGCCAGCAGCTCACAGGGGACTCCCACTGAAGCTTTCTTT. V usage is TRBV2 and J usage is TRBJ1-1; TRBD1 aligns across 7 bases. Germline CDR1 is SNHLY and CDR2 is FYNNEI. The CDR3 has 14 amino acids. After removal of 6 bases from V and 4 bases from J, the junction contained 8 bases not matched to a gene.

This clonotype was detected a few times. CDR3 in amino acids: CASTRIWGSEAFF. CDR3 sequence (DNA): TGTGCCAGCACCAGAATCTGGGGTAGTGAAGCTTTCTTT. This chain uses TRBV25-1 with TRBJ1-1, with D hard to call. V lost 7 bases and J lost 7, with 16 bases in between. Looked up from germline, CDR1 is MGHDK and CDR2 is SYGVNS. This CDR3 spans 13 amino acids.

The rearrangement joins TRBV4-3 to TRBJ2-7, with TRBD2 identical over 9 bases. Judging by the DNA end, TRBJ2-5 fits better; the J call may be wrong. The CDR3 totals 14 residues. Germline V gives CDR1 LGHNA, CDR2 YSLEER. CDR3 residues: CASSQGSGGETQYF. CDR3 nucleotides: TGCGCCAGCAGCCAGGGGAGCGGGGGGGAGACCCAGTACTTC.

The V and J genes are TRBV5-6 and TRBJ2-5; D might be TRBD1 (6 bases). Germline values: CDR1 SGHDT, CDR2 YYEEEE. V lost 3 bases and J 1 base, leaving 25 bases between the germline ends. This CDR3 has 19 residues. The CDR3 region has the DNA TGTGCCAGCAGCTCAATCATAGCGACAGGCAAGAGGTTCCAAGAGACCCAGTACTTC. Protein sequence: CASSSIIATGKRFQETQYF.

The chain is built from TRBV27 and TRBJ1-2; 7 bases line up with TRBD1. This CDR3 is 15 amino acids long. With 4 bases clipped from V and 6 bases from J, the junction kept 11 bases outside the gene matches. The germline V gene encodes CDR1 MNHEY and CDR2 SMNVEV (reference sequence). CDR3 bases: TGTGCCAGCAGTTCACGACAGGGTTGGGGCCATGGCTACACCTTC. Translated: CASSSRQGWGHGYTF.

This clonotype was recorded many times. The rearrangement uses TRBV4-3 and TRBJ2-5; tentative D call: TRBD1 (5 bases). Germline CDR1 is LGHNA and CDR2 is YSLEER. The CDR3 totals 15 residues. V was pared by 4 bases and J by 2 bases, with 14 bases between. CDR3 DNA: TGCGCCAGCAGCCTCTCCGCAGGGCTTCAAGAGACCCAGTACTTC. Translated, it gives CASSLSAGLQETQYF.

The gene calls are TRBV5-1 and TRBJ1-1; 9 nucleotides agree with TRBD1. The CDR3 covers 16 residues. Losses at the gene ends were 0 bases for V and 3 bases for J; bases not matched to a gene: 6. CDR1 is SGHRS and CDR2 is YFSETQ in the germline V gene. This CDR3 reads CASSLGDRASYTEAFF. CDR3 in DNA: TGCGCCAGCAGCTTGGGGGACAGGGCCTCCTACACTGAAGCTTTCTTT.